Below, 14 T cell receptor beta chains from the same sample are listed, as sequenced in a study of PD-1 blockade in classical Hodgkin lymphoma. There was relapse after autologous stem cell transplantation in every patient, and there was variation in brentuximab vedotin exposure. The assay was immunoSEQ multiplex PCR, and TCRdb's table has in-frame clones only and misses some. Among about 43,000 clones, around three quarters were seen once, and the ten largest hold under 3.5%. The source was peripheral blood mononuclear cells (PBMCs), collected before the second cycle of nivolumab. The receptor set was obtained from a human donor with classical Hodgkin lymphoma.

This clone was observed a few times. The genes are TRBV4-1 and TRBJ2-7; 9 bases fit TRBD1. V gave up 3 bases and J gave up 4 bases; unmatched junction bases: 13. Germline V gene sequence: CDR1 MGHRA, CDR2 YSYEKL. This CDR3 has 17 amino acids. CDR3 sequence: CASSQRVPGQGIYEQYF. For the CDR3, the DNA is TGCGCCAGCAGCCAGCGAGTCCCGGGACAGGGAATATACGAGCAGTACTTC.

V gene TRBV28 combines with J gene TRBJ2-7; weak D call: TRBD2 (6 bases). CDR3 length equals 16 residues. Trimming took 2 bases from V and 5 from J, leaving 19 bases between them. CDR1 is MDHEN, CDR2 SYDVKM, per germline. The CDR3 sequence: CASSLGLDRELDEQYF. In DNA, the CDR3 is TGTGCCAGCAGTTTAGGCCTCGATCGGGAGCTCGACGAGCAGTACTTC. Full variable domain (rest looked up from reference TRBV28 and TRBJ2-7): DVKVTQSSRYLVKRTGEKVFLECVQDMDHENMFWYRQDPGLGLRLIYFSYDVKMKEKGDIPEGYSVSREKKERFSLILESASTNQTSMYLCASSLGLDRELDEQYFGPGTRLTVT.

The chain joins TRBV19 to TRBJ1-2; D unresolved. The CDR3 loop spans 11 amino acids. In germline, CDR1 is LNHDA, CDR2 SQIVND (reference sequence). V lost 4 bases, J lost 6 bases, and 6 bases lay in between. The CDR3 bases are TGTGCCAGTAGTAGGAATAATGGCTACACCTTC. This translates into CASSRNNGYTF.

This clone showed up just a few times. The CDR3: CASSPRRTDFRTGELFF. The CDR3 DNA reads as TGCGCCAGCAGCCCGCGCCGTACCGACTTCCGCACCGGGGAGCTGTTTTTT. The J gene is TRBJ2-2, the V gene TRBV4-3, with D unresolved. V lost 4 bases, J lost 4 bases, and 19 bases lay in between. The CDR3 sequence is 17 residues long. Germline CDR1 reads LGHNA; CDR2 reads YSLEER.

About this clone itself: Other DNA sequences within the sample encode an identical CDR3. This chain joins TRBV7-6 and TRBJ2-2; perhaps TRBD1 as D (6 bases). The V end lost 1 base, the J end lost 1 base, and 13 bases lay between the germline ends. CDR1 and CDR2 (germline): SGHVS, FNYEAQ. The CDR3 has 17 residues. This CDR3 is CASSLVSRGENTGELFF. In nucleotides, the CDR3 is TGTGCCAGCAGCTTAGTAAGCAGGGGCGAGAACACCGGGGAGCTGTTTTTT.

By frequency in the sample, this clone is medium-sized. The CDR3 reads CASSSRDGSSTDTQYF. The CDR3 DNA follows: TGTGCCAGCAGCTCCCGGGACGGATCTAGCACAGATACGCAGTATTTT. The chain employs TRBV7-9 and TRBJ2-3, with D perhaps TRBD1 or TRBD2 (5 bases each). This CDR3 spans 16 amino acids. Trimming left V 4 bases short and J 0 bases short, with 14 bases between. The germline CDR1 and CDR2 sequences are SEHNR and FQNEAQ (reference sequence).

The chain combines TRBV27 with TRBJ2-7, with D unclear. CDR1 is MNHEY and CDR2 is SMNVEV in the germline V gene (reference sequence). V was pared by 2 bases and J by 3 bases, with 11 bases between. There are 14 residues in the CDR3. CDR3 DNA sequence: TGTGCCAGCAGTTTACAGGCGTCTTTCTACGAGCAGTACTTC. Protein: CASSLQASFYEQYF.

The V and J genes are TRBV25-1 and TRBJ2-7; 9 bases fit TRBD2. J lost 3 bases, V lost 7 bases, and 4 bases had no gene match. From germline, CDR1 is MGHDK and CDR2 SYGVNS. This CDR3 spans 13 amino acids. This chain's CDR3 is CASTEREDYEQYF. CDR3 sequence (DNA): TGTGCCAGCACGGAGCGGGAGGACTACGAGCAGTACTTC.

The chain carries TRBV5-8 and TRBJ1-2; 9 bases line up with TRBD1. V lost 2 bases to trimming and J lost 8 bases; unmatched junction nucleotides: 7. Per germline, CDR1 SGHTS and CDR2 YDEGEE. The CDR3 loop spans 14 amino acids. The CDR3 loop reads CASSFGTGSRGYTF. The DNA of the CDR3 is TGTGCCAGCAGCTTCGGGACAGGGTCAAGGGGCTACACCTTC.

At least ten counts were recorded for this clone. The chain combines TRBV6-6 with TRBJ1-5; weak D call: TRBD1 (5 bases). V was shortened by 6 bases and J by 4 bases, with 16 bases between the two germline ends. The germline gives CDR1 MNHNY, CDR2 SVGAGI (reference sequence). The CDR3 extends over 15 amino acids. The DNA of the CDR3 is TGTGCCAGCAGCCCTTCCGGTCGGGGGAATCAGCCCCAGCATTTT. Protein: CASSPSGRGNQPQHF.

The V gene is TRBV7-9, the J gene TRBJ1-1; TRBD1 matches 9 bases. Trimming cost V 6 bases and J 8 bases; bases outside gene matches: 10. This CDR3 region has 14 residues. Germline CDR1 SEHNR, CDR2 FQNEAQ (reference sequence). The DNA for the CDR3 is TGTGCCAGCAGATCCACAGGGGGCGGCCCGGAAGCTTTCTTT. It specifies CASRSTGGGPEAFF.

The chain uses TRBV7-6 and TRBJ2-7, with no clear D. The CDR3 consists of 14 residues. The germline V gene has CDR1 SGHVS and CDR2 FNYEAQ. The V gene lost 0 bases and the J gene lost 0 bases, with 6 bases spanning the gap. The CDR3 DNA reads as TGTGCCAGCAGCTTAGCGGCCAGCTCCTACGAGCAGTACTTC. Translation gives CASSLAASSYEQYF.

This clone turned up a few times. This chain links TRBV27 with TRBJ1-2, with TRBD1 identical over 8 bases. J was trimmed by 4 bases and V by 5 bases; bases with no gene match: 9. This CDR3 is built from 15 residues. The germline gives CDR1 MNHEY, CDR2 SMNVEV (reference sequence). Here the CDR3 reads CASSERTGRGYGYTF. CDR3 in DNA: TGTGCCAGCAGTGAGCGGACAGGGAGGGGCTATGGCTACACCTTC.

Worth noting for this clone: Other DNA sequences in this specimen translate into the identical CDR3. J is TRBJ1-2 and V is TRBV30; D is possibly TRBD1 (5 bases). Germline V CDR1 and CDR2: GTSNPN, SVGIG (reference sequence). The V and J ends lost 3 bases and 4 bases respectively, with 6 bases between them. The CDR3 has 11 amino acids. The CDR3 sequence: CAWSQGYGYTF. For the CDR3, the DNA is TGTGCCTGGAGCCAGGGCTATGGCTACACCTTC.